A selection of T cell receptor beta chains follows, all from one sample in a study of blood T cell repertoires in COVID-19. Method: immunoSEQ multiplex PCR; TCRdb's copy keeps in-frame clones and lacks some. The sample includes 90,000 to 100,000 clones, around 84% of them seen just once. Sequencing was performed on peripheral blood. These receptors were collected from a man in his 70s with active or convalescent COVID-19. Both conserved end residues are part of each CDR3. Fields, in order: V gene, clone size, D gene, J gene, CDR3 protein, CDR3 DNA. The D gene is left open where the match is weak. Clone size is stated in some rows and not others, as once, few, many or a class when expanded.

v_call: TRBV5-4; clone_size: .; d_call: .; j_call: TRBJ2-5; cdr3_aa: CASSPPGHHQETQYF; cdr3_nt: TGTGCCAGCAGCCCTCCGGGACACCACCAAGAGACCCAGTACTTC
v_call: TRBV15; clone_size: .; d_call: .; j_call: TRBJ2-7; cdr3_aa: CATSRQLGGAAYEQYF; cdr3_nt: TGTGCCACCAGCAGACAACTTGGGGGCGCCGCCTACGAGCAGTACTTC
v_call: TRBV28; clone_size: .; d_call: .; j_call: TRBJ1-3; cdr3_aa: CASSSPHGNTIYF; cdr3_nt: TGTGCCAGCAGTTCCCCACACGGAAACACCATATATTTT
v_call: TRBV11-3; clone_size: .; d_call: .; j_call: TRBJ2-7; cdr3_aa: CASSPPVGDEQYF; cdr3_nt: TGTGCCAGCAGCCCCCCCGTCGGAGACGAGCAGTACTTC
v_call: TRBV7-9; clone_size: .; d_call: .; j_call: TRBJ1-5; cdr3_aa: CASSLAGGSNQPQHF; cdr3_nt: TGTGCCAGCAGCTTAGCGGGGGGTAGCAATCAGCCCCAGCATTTT
v_call: TRBV4-1; clone_size: .; d_call: TRBD1; j_call: TRBJ1-5; cdr3_aa: CASSQGMTGEGNQPQHF; cdr3_nt: TGCGCCAGCAGCCAAGGGATGACAGGGGAGGGCAATCAGCCCCAGCATTTT
v_call: TRBV5-1; clone_size: .; d_call: TRBD1; j_call: TRBJ1-6; cdr3_aa: CASRPIDRVGSPLHF; cdr3_nt: TGCGCCAGCAGACCCATTGACAGGGTTGGATCACCCCTCCACTTT
v_call: TRBV14; clone_size: .; d_call: TRBD1; j_call: TRBJ2-7; cdr3_aa: CASSPPPGQGVYEQYF; cdr3_nt: TGTGCCAGCAGCCCCCCTCCTGGACAGGGTGTTTACGAGCAGTACTTC
v_call: TRBV7-2; clone_size: .; d_call: .; j_call: TRBJ1-2; cdr3_aa: CASSLGHREGGYTF; cdr3_nt: TGTGCCAGCAGCTTAGGACATCGGGAGGGCGGCTACACCTTC
v_call: TRBV5-1; clone_size: .; d_call: TRBD2; j_call: TRBJ2-2; cdr3_aa: CASSLVRLAENTGELFF; cdr3_nt: TGCGCCAGCAGCTTGGTGCGACTAGCAGAGAACACCGGGGAGCTGTTTTTT
v_call: TRBV5-4; clone_size: .; d_call: .; j_call: TRBJ1-2; cdr3_aa: CASSLAAGRVYGYTF; cdr3_nt: TGTGCCAGCAGCTTGGCTGCAGGGAGGGTGTATGGCTACACCTTC
v_call: TRBV29-1; clone_size: .; d_call: TRBD2; j_call: TRBJ2-7; cdr3_aa: CSANKAGPTYEQYF; cdr3_nt: TGCAGCGCTAATAAAGCGGGGCCAACCTACGAGCAGTACTTC
v_call: TRBV18; clone_size: .; d_call: TRBD2; j_call: TRBJ2-7; cdr3_aa: CASSPREGGGNEQYF; cdr3_nt: TGTGCCAGCTCACCTCGGGAGGGAGGTGGTAACGAGCAGTACTTC
v_call: TRBV2; clone_size: .; d_call: .; j_call: TRBJ1-3; cdr3_aa: CASTGGFRNTIYF; cdr3_nt: TGTGCCAGCACCGGGGGATTCAGAAACACCATATATTTT
v_call: TRBV5-8; clone_size: .; d_call: .; j_call: TRBJ1-4; cdr3_aa: CASSLDGRAREKLFF; cdr3_nt: TGTGCCAGCAGCTTGGATGGCAGGGCAAGGGAAAAACTGTTTTTT
v_call: TRBV7-3; clone_size: .; d_call: .; j_call: TRBJ1-1; cdr3_aa: CASSSQWNTEAFF; cdr3_nt: TGTGCCAGCAGCTCACAGTGGAACACTGAAGCTTTCTTT
v_call: TRBV28; clone_size: few; d_call: .; j_call: TRBJ1-5; cdr3_aa: CASGSALNQPQHF; cdr3_nt: TGTGCCAGCGGCTCCGCCCTCAATCAGCCCCAGCATTTT
v_call: TRBV5-1; clone_size: once; d_call: .; j_call: TRBJ1-3; cdr3_aa: CASSLGSSGNTIYF; cdr3_nt: TGCGCCAGCAGCTTGGGCAGCTCTGGAAACACCATATATTTT
v_call: TRBV29-1; clone_size: .; d_call: .; j_call: TRBJ1-2; cdr3_aa: CSVRSQGQAYGYTF; cdr3_nt: TGCAGCGTTAGAAGTCAAGGACAAGCTTATGGCTACACCTTC
v_call: TRBV30; clone_size: .; d_call: TRBD1; j_call: TRBJ1-5; cdr3_aa: CAWKPTGAMNQPQHF; cdr3_nt: TGTGCCTGGAAGCCTACAGGGGCTATGAATCAGCCCCAGCATTTT
v_call: TRBV5-1; clone_size: .; d_call: .; j_call: TRBJ1-2; cdr3_aa: CASSLQSTGGIYGYTF; cdr3_nt: TGCGCCAGCAGCTTGCAAAGTACGGGGGGAATCTATGGCTACACCTTC
v_call: TRBV7-2; clone_size: .; d_call: TRBD1; j_call: TRBJ1-1; cdr3_aa: CASSFLGTGTFAEAFF; cdr3_nt: TGTGCCAGCAGCTTCTTAGGGACAGGGACATTTGCTGAAGCTTTCTTT
v_call: TRBV6-5; clone_size: .; d_call: .; j_call: TRBJ2-7; cdr3_aa: CATLGGSSYEQYF; cdr3_nt: TGTGCCACTCTTGGCGGGTCTTCCTACGAGCAGTACTTC
v_call: TRBV3-1/TRBV3-2; clone_size: .; d_call: .; j_call: TRBJ1-1; cdr3_aa: CASSPSRPAGGDTEAFF; cdr3_nt: TGTGCCAGCAGCCCGAGCCGGCCAGCCGGGGGAGACACTGAAGCTTTCTTT
v_call: TRBV28; clone_size: .; d_call: .; j_call: TRBJ1-2; cdr3_aa: CASSSNSNYGYTF; cdr3_nt: TGTGCCAGCAGTTCAAACTCTAACTATGGCTACACCTTC
v_call: TRBV6-4; clone_size: .; d_call: TRBD2; j_call: TRBJ2-2; cdr3_aa: CASRRLAGGPTGELFF; cdr3_nt: TGTGCCAGCAGACGACTAGCGGGGGGGCCCACCGGGGAGCTGTTTTTT
v_call: TRBV27; clone_size: once; d_call: TRBD1; j_call: TRBJ1-2; cdr3_aa: CASSPRDRGIYGYTF; cdr3_nt: TGTGCCAGCAGTCCCCGGGACAGGGGTATTTATGGCTACACCTTC
v_call: TRBV2; clone_size: .; d_call: TRBD1; j_call: TRBJ1-1; cdr3_aa: CASSGDRGFFENTEAFF; cdr3_nt: TGTGCCAGCAGTGGGGACAGGGGGTTTTTCGAGAACACTGAAGCTTTCTTT
v_call: TRBV16; clone_size: .; d_call: .; j_call: TRBJ2-6; cdr3_aa: CASNDLGGSGANVLTF; cdr3_nt: TGTGCCAGCAACGACCTAGGGGGTTCAGGGGCCAACGTCCTGACTTTC
v_call: TRBV7-2; clone_size: .; d_call: .; j_call: TRBJ2-1; cdr3_aa: CASSLSRNEQFF; cdr3_nt: TGTGCCAGCAGCTTATCTCGGAATGAGCAGTTCTTC
v_call: TRBV19; clone_size: .; d_call: TRBD1; j_call: TRBJ2-7; cdr3_aa: CASTPSGQSSYEQYF; cdr3_nt: TGTGCCAGTACCCCCTCGGGACAGAGCTCCTACGAGCAGTACTTC
v_call: TRBV2; clone_size: .; d_call: .; j_call: TRBJ1-3; cdr3_aa: CASSRESSGNTIYF; cdr3_nt: TGTGCCAGCAGCCGGGAGAGCTCTGGAAACACCATATATTTT
v_call: TRBV7-8; clone_size: .; d_call: TRBD1; j_call: TRBJ2-7; cdr3_aa: CASTPRTGVYEQYF; cdr3_nt: TGTGCCAGCACCCCTCGGACAGGAGTATACGAGCAGTACTTC
v_call: TRBV29-1; clone_size: .; d_call: TRBD2; j_call: TRBJ2-3; cdr3_aa: CSVDIAGGTDTQYF; cdr3_nt: TGCAGCGTTGATATAGCGGGGGGAACAGATACGCAGTATTTT
v_call: TRBV12-3/TRBV12-4; clone_size: once; d_call: .; j_call: TRBJ2-7; cdr3_aa: CASSPNYEQYF; cdr3_nt: TGTGCCAGCAGTCCTAATTACGAGCAGTACTTC
v_call: TRBV19; clone_size: .; d_call: TRBD1; j_call: TRBJ2-5; cdr3_aa: CASSISSSTGGRETQYF; cdr3_nt: TGTGCCAGTAGTATAAGCTCTTCAACAGGGGGCCGGGAGACCCAGTACTTC
v_call: TRBV6-2/TRBV6-3; clone_size: .; d_call: .; j_call: TRBJ2-2; cdr3_aa: CASSWQGTGELFF; cdr3_nt: TGTGCCAGCAGTTGGCAGGGGACCGGGGAGCTGTTTTTT
v_call: TRBV5-1; clone_size: once; d_call: TRBD1; j_call: TRBJ1-1; cdr3_aa: CASGATGDTEAFF; cdr3_nt: TGCGCCAGCGGCGCTACAGGGGATACTGAAGCTTTCTTT
v_call: TRBV7-2; clone_size: .; d_call: TRBD2; j_call: TRBJ2-7; cdr3_aa: CASSRMALAGYEQYF; cdr3_nt: TGTGCCAGCAGCCGGATGGCACTAGCGGGCTACGAGCAGTACTTC
v_call: TRBV21-1; clone_size: few; d_call: .; j_call: TRBJ1-2; cdr3_aa: CASSKTDEQGWGYTF; cdr3_nt: TGTGCCAGCAGCAAAACGGATGAACAGGGGTGGGGCTACACCTTC
v_call: TRBV9; clone_size: .; d_call: .; j_call: TRBJ2-4; cdr3_aa: CASSVAGDNIQYF; cdr3_nt: TGTGCCAGCAGCGTAGCCGGGGATAACATTCAGTACTTC
v_call: TRBV7-2; clone_size: once; d_call: TRBD2; j_call: TRBJ2-1; cdr3_aa: CASSYASGGLYNEQFF; cdr3_nt: TGTGCCAGCAGTTATGCTAGCGGGGGGCTTTACAATGAGCAGTTCTTC
v_call: TRBV5-1; clone_size: .; d_call: .; j_call: TRBJ1-4; cdr3_aa: CASSLGGLVNEKLFF; cdr3_nt: TGCGCCAGCAGCTTGGGAGGGCTTGTTAATGAAAAACTGTTTTTT
v_call: TRBV6-4; clone_size: .; d_call: .; j_call: TRBJ2-7; cdr3_aa: CASSVQDEYF; cdr3_nt: TGTGCCAGCAGTGTACAAGATGAGTACTTC
v_call: TRBV19; clone_size: .; d_call: .; j_call: TRBJ2-1; cdr3_aa: CASSIVTGQGGGQFF; cdr3_nt: TGTGCCAGTAGTATAGTAACAGGACAGGGCGGGGGGCAGTTCTTC
v_call: TRBV28; clone_size: once; d_call: TRBD1; j_call: TRBJ1-2; cdr3_aa: CASSLGQGGNGYTF; cdr3_nt: TGTGCCAGCAGTCTTGGACAGGGGGGGAATGGCTACACCTTC
v_call: TRBV11-1; clone_size: once; d_call: .; j_call: TRBJ2-1; cdr3_aa: CASSAQGQGGEFF; cdr3_nt: TGTGCCAGCAGCGCGCAGGGGCAGGGAGGGGAGTTCTTC
v_call: TRBV19; clone_size: .; d_call: TRBD1; j_call: TRBJ1-1; cdr3_aa: CASIPLRRGQFAEAFF; cdr3_nt: TGTGCCAGTATACCCCTCAGAAGGGGGCAATTCGCTGAAGCTTTCTTT
v_call: TRBV29-1; clone_size: .; d_call: .; j_call: TRBJ1-1; cdr3_aa: CSAQNTEAFF; cdr3_nt: TGCAGCGCCCAAAACACTGAAGCTTTCTTT